These 28 T cell receptor beta chains share one sample of origin, sequenced in a study of response to subunit inactivated influenza vaccine. TCRdb called the RT-PCR reads again in MiXCR, with one record for every CDR3 protein. The sample records around 300,000 distinct CDR3 sequences, about 20% being singletons. The material was PBMCs from blood, obtained 21 months after vaccination. These receptors were collected from a man aged 50 to 69 who received an inactivated influenza vaccine.

A few counts support this clonotype. The V gene is TRBV6-6, the J gene TRBJ1-4; D remains unclear. Trimming took 0 bases from V and 8 from J, leaving 4 bases between them. The germline CDR1 and CDR2 sequences are MNHNY and SVGAGI (reference sequence). The CDR3 consists of 12 residues. The CDR3 loop is CASSYSSEKLFF. For the CDR3, the DNA is TGTGCCAGCAGTTACTCAAGCGAAAAACTGTTTTTT.

The chain links TRBV4-2 to TRBJ1-5; D not certain. Trimming cost V 1 base and J 8 bases, with 9 bases left between them. Germline V lookup: CDR1 LGHNA, CDR2 YNFKEQ. This CDR3 is 13 amino acids long. CDR3 in amino acids: CASSQGVREPQHF. In DNA, the CDR3 is TGTGCCAGCAGCCAAGGTGTCCGGGAGCCCCAGCATTTT.

This chain's CDR3 is CASSLGLATTKEQFF. The DNA of the CDR3 is TGTGCCAGCAGCTTAGGTCTAGCTACGACAAAGGAGCAGTTCTTC. The genes are TRBV7-8 and TRBJ2-1, with D possibly TRBD2 on 5 matching bases. This CDR3 comprises 15 residues. Trimming removed 1 base at V and 10 bases at J, with 17 bases between. Looked up from germline, CDR1 is SGHVS and CDR2 is FQNEAQ.

Ten or more counts support this clonotype. The chain carries TRBV6-2 or TRBV6-3 and TRBJ2-1; 10 positions match TRBD2. The V gene's germline CDR1 is MNHEY and CDR2 SVGEGT. J lost 3 bases, V lost 2 bases, and 7 bases had no gene match. The CDR3 has 17 residues. The CDR3 DNA reads as TGTGCCAGCAGTTACCTAGCGGGAGATTCATACTACAATGAGCAGTTCTTC. Protein product: CASSYLAGDSYYNEQFF.

This clonotype came up a few times. The chain uses TRBV6-1 and TRBJ2-7, with 9 bases aligning to TRBD2. There are 15 residues in the CDR3. Germline CDR1 MNHNS, CDR2 SASEGT. The V gene end was trimmed by 6 bases and the J gene end by 0 bases; junction bases not matched to a gene: 6. CDR3 in amino acids: CASSRLAGSSYEQYF. CDR3 nucleotides: TGTGCCAGCAGCAGGCTAGCGGGGAGCTCCTACGAGCAGTACTTC.

The table lists this clonotype with a few counts. This chain uses TRBV20-1 with TRBJ2-3; 10 positions match TRBD2. Germline CDR1 and CDR2: DFQATT and SNEGSKA (reference sequence). J gave up 2 bases and V 1 base, and 9 bases lay outside the gene matches. CDR3 length: 17 residues. CDR3 bases: TGCAGTGCTAGAGTAGGTAGCGGGAGGCTAATCACAGATACGCAGTATTTT. Encoded protein: CSARVGSGRLITDTQYF.

The sample holds one count of this clonotype. The DNA of the CDR3 is TGTGCCAGCAGGGAGCCAAACACCGGGGAGCTGTTTTTT. Translating it yields CASREPNTGELFF. This chain links TRBV6-2 or TRBV6-3 with TRBJ2-2; D is uncertain. V was cut by 6 bases and J by 2 bases, with 7 bases left in between. Germline loops: CDR1 MNHEY, CDR2 SVGEGT. CDR3 length equals 13 residues.

The V gene is TRBV12-3 or TRBV12-4, the J gene TRBJ2-2; D remains ambiguous. This CDR3 contains 14 residues. Trimming took 3 bases from V and 3 from J, leaving 8 bases between them. The CDR3 DNA reads as TGTGCCAGCAGTTTTGGGTTGGACACCGGGGAGCTGTTTTTT. Its protein product is CASSFGLDTGELFF.

The chain combines TRBV20-1 with TRBJ2-7; D uncertain. V shed 3 bases and J shed 6 bases, with 12 bases lying between them. Germline V gene lookup returns CDR1 DFQATT and CDR2 SNEGSKA (reference sequence). The CDR3 has 12 residues. CDR3 nucleotide sequence: TGCAGTGCTAGCAATGGGGTTGGCGAGCAGTACTTC. Protein product: CSASNGVGEQYF.

V and J are TRBV12-3 or TRBV12-4 and TRBJ1-2; a weak D match, TRBD1 (5 bases). The CDR3 extends over 13 amino acids. V shed 2 bases and J shed 6 bases, with 10 bases lying between them. The CDR3 DNA reads as TGTGCCAGCAGTTTATCAGGGTTGGATGGCTACACCTTC. This encodes CASSLSGLDGYTF.

This sequence joins TRBV6-2 or TRBV6-3 and TRBJ1-1; D unresolved. The CDR3 is 20 residues long. The V gene's germline CDR1 is MNHEY and CDR2 SVGEGT. Trimming shortened V by 5 bases and J by 4 bases, and 32 bases separated the two germline ends. CDR3 loop: CASSRGGMAAFSIGFTEAFF. CDR3 nucleotide sequence: TGTGCCAGCAGTCGCGGAGGGATGGCAGCGTTTAGTATCGGGTTCACTGAAGCTTTCTTT.

The chain carries TRBV6-1 and TRBJ1-1; 10 nucleotides match TRBD1. This CDR3 spans 15 amino acids. The V gene's germline CDR1 is MNHNS and CDR2 SASEGT. V lost 6 bases and J lost 0; bases outside the gene matches: 4. CDR3 sequence: CASRDRGLMNTEAFF. The CDR3 nucleotides read TGTGCCAGCAGAGACAGGGGGCTCATGAACACTGAAGCTTTCTTT.

A few counts support this clonotype. The chain carries TRBV27 and TRBJ1-1; no clear D gene. The CDR3 is 13 residues long. Germline loops: CDR1 MNHEY, CDR2 SMNVEV (reference sequence). With 5 bases removed from V and 5 bases from J, the gap between germline ends came to 12 bases. The CDR3 loop is CASSGLGQTEAFF. In nucleotides, the CDR3 is TGTGCCAGCAGTGGGTTGGGTCAGACTGAAGCTTTCTTT.

The J gene is TRBJ1-2, the V gene TRBV4-3; no reliable D call. Germline-derived CDR1 and CDR2 are LGHNA and YSLEER. Trimming took off 2 bases at V and 7 bases at J, with 20 bases between the two ends. The CDR3 contains 16 residues. CDR3: CASSQIGVGDPSGYTF. The CDR3 nucleotides read TGCGCCAGCAGCCAAATCGGGGTCGGGGATCCTTCTGGCTACACCTTC.

This clonotype was observed many times. This chain links TRBV6-5 with TRBJ1-1; tentatively, D is TRBD1 (6 bases). Trimming took off 2 bases at V and 8 bases at J, with 18 bases between the two ends. CDR1 is MNHEY, CDR2 SVGAGI, per germline. The length of the CDR3 is 15 residues. For the CDR3, the DNA is TGTGCCAGCAGTTACGGGGCAACAGGGATGGGGGAAGCTTTCTTT. Translation: CASSYGATGMGEAFF.

This sequence joins TRBV20-1 and TRBJ1-5; D remains ambiguous. CDR3 length: 14 residues. The ends were cut back, 1 base at V and 2 bases at J, with 9 bases in the middle. Germline CDR1 reads DFQATT; CDR2 reads SNEGSKA (reference sequence). Written as DNA, the CDR3 is TGCAGTGCTAGAGGCTGGACGGGCAATCAGCCCCAGCATTTT. Translating gives CSARGWTGNQPQHF.

This clonotype came up a few times. The V gene is TRBV6-2 or TRBV6-3, the J gene TRBJ1-2; D uncertain. The V and J ends lost 4 bases and 4 bases respectively, with 22 bases between them. Germline loops: CDR1 MNHEY, CDR2 SVGEGT. The CDR3 is 17 residues long. CDR3 nucleotide sequence: TGTGCCAGCAGTTTCATTGGATCAGACCGGCTCGGCTATGGCTACACCTTC. Amino acids: CASSFIGSDRLGYGYTF.

This clonotype was recorded many times. The J gene is TRBJ2-2, the V gene TRBV6-1; D is ambiguous. From germline, CDR1 is MNHNS and CDR2 SASEGT. V was trimmed by 6 bases and J by 4 bases, leaving 24 bases between them. This CDR3 has 18 residues. The CDR3 region is CASSPYRSPGRVTGELFF. As DNA, the CDR3 is TGTGCCAGCAGCCCCTATCGATCTCCCGGCCGCGTCACCGGGGAGCTGTTTTTT.

The rearrangement joins TRBV9 to TRBJ2-1; 9 bases agree with TRBD2. J gave up 3 bases and V 1 base, and 5 bases lay outside the gene matches. The CDR3 length is 16 residues. From germline, CDR1 is SGDLS and CDR2 YYNGEE. This CDR3 reads CASSVRLAGFYNEQFF. Here the CDR3 DNA reads TGTGCCAGCAGCGTAAGGCTAGCGGGATTCTACAATGAGCAGTTCTTC.

This clonotype was recorded at least ten times. CDR3 nucleotides: TGCAGCGTCTCCCGGGACACCTCTGGAAACACCATATATTTT. It translates to CSVSRDTSGNTIYF. The chain combines TRBV29-1 with TRBJ1-3, with D perhaps matching TRBD1 (6 bases). The CDR3 contains 14 residues. Trimming took off 6 bases at V and 0 bases at J, with 12 bases between the two ends. Germline lookup yields CDR1 SQVTM and CDR2 ANQGSEA.

This clonotype has a handful of counts. The CDR3, as DNA: TGTGCCATCGGGTTGGACAGGGGTTTAGGGCTGGATGGCTACACCTTC. Its translation is CAIGLDRGLGLDGYTF. The chain has TRBV10-3 and TRBJ1-2, with TRBD1 identical over 9 bases. V shed 8 bases and J 6 bases; nucleotides not matched to a gene: 16. The CDR3 spans 16 residues. CDR1 and CDR2 (germline): ENHRY, SYGVKD.

CDR3 sequence: CSARDTGQGNTGELFF. CDR3 bases: TGCAGTGCTAGAGATACGGGACAGGGCAACACCGGGGAGCTGTTTTTT. The chain combines TRBV20-1 with TRBJ2-2, with TRBD1 matching 9 bases. After removal of 0 bases from V and 2 bases from J, the junction contained 4 bases not matched to a gene. In germline, CDR1 is DFQATT, CDR2 SNEGSKA (reference sequence). The CDR3 runs 16 residues.

This clonotype has at least ten counts. The chain uses TRBV19 and TRBJ1-1, with D perhaps matching TRBD1 (5 bases). The V end lost 5 bases, the J end lost 3 bases, and 10 bases lay between the germline ends. Germline V gene sequence: CDR1 LNHDA, CDR2 SQIVND (reference sequence). CDR3 length: 13 amino acids. The CDR3 DNA sequence: TGTGCCAGTAGTCCTCGGGGGTACACTGAAGCTTTCTTT. Translating it yields CASSPRGYTEAFF.

The chain combines TRBV3-1 with TRBJ1-5; D is uncertain. Germline loops: CDR1 LGHDT, CDR2 YNNKEL (reference sequence). Trimming removed 1 base from V and 7 bases from J, with 8 bases in between. This CDR3 contains 13 residues. Here the CDR3 reads CASSQAGGQPQHF. The CDR3 DNA sequence: TGTGCCAGCAGCCAAGCAGGAGGACAGCCCCAGCATTTT.

The table lists this clonotype with a few counts. The V and J genes are TRBV29-1 and TRBJ2-7; D may be TRBD1 (6 bases). The ends were cut back, 4 bases at V and 9 bases at J, with 13 bases in the middle. Germline loops: CDR1 SQVTM, CDR2 ANQGSEA. The CDR3 is made up of 11 amino acids. DNA for the CDR3: TGCAGCGTTGGGAACCCAGGGGCGCAGTACTTC. Translated, it gives CSVGNPGAQYF.

This clonotype showed up many times. V and J are TRBV20-1 and TRBJ2-1; the D gene is possibly TRBD1 (6 bases). With 7 bases removed from V and 5 bases from J, the gap between germline ends came to 15 bases. Germline values: CDR1 DFQATT, CDR2 SNEGSKA (reference sequence). CDR3 length: 13 residues. The CDR3 sequence: CSVPDWTDNEQFF. The CDR3 coding sequence is TGCAGTGTCCCAGACTGGACAGACAATGAGCAGTTCTTC.

This clonotype occurred a few times. V is TRBV15 and J is TRBJ2-1, with 11 bases identical to TRBD2. This CDR3 region has 16 residues. V lost 0 bases and J lost 7; bases outside the gene matches: 5. In germline, CDR1 is LNHNV, CDR2 YYDKDF (reference sequence). CDR3 coding DNA: TGTGCCACCAGCAGAGATCTGGCTAGCGGGAGGAATGAGCAGTTCTTC. Protein: CATSRDLASGRNEQFF.

This clonotype was seen a few times. This chain joins TRBV6-2 or TRBV6-3 and TRBJ2-1; TRBD2 might be the D (5 bases). There are 11 residues in the CDR3. Germline CDR1 and CDR2: MNHEY and SVGEGT. V gave up 4 bases and J gave up 14 bases, with 12 bases separating them. In nucleotides, the CDR3 is TGTGCCAGCAGTTCTGGCGGGTCCAAGTTCTTC. This encodes CASSSGGSKFF.